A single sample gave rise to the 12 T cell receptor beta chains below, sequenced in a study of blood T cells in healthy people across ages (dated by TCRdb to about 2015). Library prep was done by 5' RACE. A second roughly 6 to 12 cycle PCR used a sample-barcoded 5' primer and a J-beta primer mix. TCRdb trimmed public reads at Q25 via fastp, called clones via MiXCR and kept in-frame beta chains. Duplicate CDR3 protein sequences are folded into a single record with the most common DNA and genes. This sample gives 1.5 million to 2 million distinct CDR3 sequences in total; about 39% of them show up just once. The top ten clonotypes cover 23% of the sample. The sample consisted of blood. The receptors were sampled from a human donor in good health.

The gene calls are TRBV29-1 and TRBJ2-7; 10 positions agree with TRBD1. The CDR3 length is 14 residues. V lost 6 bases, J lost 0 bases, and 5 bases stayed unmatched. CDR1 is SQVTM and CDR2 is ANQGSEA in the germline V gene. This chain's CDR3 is CSVTGGGISYEQYF. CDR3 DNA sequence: TGCAGCGTGACAGGGGGCGGAATCTCCTACGAGCAGTACTTC.

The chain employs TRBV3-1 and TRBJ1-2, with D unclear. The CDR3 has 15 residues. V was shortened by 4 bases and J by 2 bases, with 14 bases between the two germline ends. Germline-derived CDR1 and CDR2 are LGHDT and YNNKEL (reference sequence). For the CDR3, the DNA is TGTGCCAGCAGCCTTCACAGCGGGCCCAACTATGGCTACACCTTC. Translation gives CASSLHSGPNYGYTF.

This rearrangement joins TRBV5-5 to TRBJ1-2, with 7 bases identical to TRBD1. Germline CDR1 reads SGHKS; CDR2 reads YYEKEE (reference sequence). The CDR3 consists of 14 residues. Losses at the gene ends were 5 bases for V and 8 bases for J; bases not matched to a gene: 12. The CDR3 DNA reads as TGTGCCAGCAGGATGGACAGGCTTGGTTGGGGCTACACCTTC. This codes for CASRMDRLGWGYTF.

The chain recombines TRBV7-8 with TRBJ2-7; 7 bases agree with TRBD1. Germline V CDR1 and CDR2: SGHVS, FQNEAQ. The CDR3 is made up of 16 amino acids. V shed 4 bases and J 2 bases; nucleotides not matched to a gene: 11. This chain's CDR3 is CASSWSARQGTYEQYF. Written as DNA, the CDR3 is TGTGCCAGCAGCTGGTCTGCAAGACAGGGAACCTACGAGCAGTACTTC.

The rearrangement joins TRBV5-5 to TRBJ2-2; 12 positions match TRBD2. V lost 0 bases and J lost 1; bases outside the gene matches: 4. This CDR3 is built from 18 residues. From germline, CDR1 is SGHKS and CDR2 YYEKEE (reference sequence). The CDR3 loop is CASSLDGLAGMNTGELFF. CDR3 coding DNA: TGTGCCAGCAGCTTGGATGGACTAGCGGGGATGAACACCGGGGAGCTGTTTTTT.

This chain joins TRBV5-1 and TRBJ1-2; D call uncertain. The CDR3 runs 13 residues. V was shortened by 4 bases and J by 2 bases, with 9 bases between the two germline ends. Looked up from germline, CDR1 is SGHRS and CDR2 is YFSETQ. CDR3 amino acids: CASSLTMNYGYTF. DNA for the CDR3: TGCGCCAGCAGCCTCACAATGAACTATGGCTACACCTTC.

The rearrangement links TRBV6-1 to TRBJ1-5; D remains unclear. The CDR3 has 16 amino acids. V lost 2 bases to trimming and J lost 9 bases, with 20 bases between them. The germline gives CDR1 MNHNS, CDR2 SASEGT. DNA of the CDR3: TGTGCCAGCAGTGAAATAGGTGCCCGGGGTGGACGGCCCCAGCATTTT. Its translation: CASSEIGARGGRPQHF.

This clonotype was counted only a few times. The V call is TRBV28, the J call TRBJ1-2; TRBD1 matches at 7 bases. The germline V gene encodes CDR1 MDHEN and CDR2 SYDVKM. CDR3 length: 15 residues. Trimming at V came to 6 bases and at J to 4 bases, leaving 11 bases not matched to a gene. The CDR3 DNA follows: TGTGCCAGCAGGGCCTCGGGACAGACACGCTATGGCTACACCTTC. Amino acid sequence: CASRASGQTRYGYTF.

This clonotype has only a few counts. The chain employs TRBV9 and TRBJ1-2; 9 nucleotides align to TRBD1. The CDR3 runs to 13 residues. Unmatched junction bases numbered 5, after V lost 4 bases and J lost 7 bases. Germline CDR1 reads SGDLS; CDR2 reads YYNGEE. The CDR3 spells CASSSRDRVGYTF. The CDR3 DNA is TGTGCCAGCAGCTCCCGGGACAGGGTTGGCTACACCTTC.

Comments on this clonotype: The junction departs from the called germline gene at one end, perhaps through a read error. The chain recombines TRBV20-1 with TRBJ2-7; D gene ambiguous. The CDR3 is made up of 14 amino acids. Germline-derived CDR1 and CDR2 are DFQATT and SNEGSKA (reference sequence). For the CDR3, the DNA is TGCAGTGCTGGAGATCTGGAGACGACCTACGAGCAGTACTTC. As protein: CSAGDLETTYEQYF.

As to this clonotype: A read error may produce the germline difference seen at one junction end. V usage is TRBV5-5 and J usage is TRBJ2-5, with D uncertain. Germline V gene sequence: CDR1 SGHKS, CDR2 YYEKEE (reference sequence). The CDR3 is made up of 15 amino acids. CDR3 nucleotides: TGTGCCGGCAGCTCCCCAGAGACCGCGAAAGAGACCCAGTACTTC. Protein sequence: CAGSSPETAKETQYF.

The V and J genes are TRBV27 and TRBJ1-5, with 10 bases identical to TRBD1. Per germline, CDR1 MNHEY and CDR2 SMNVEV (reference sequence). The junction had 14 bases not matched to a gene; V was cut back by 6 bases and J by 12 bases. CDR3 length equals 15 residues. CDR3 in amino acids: CASSSVGTGEVLQHF. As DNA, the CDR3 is TGTGCCAGCAGCTCCGTCGGGACAGGGGAAGTCCTCCAGCATTTT.